This T cell receptor beta chain was documented in a study of T cell responses to AZD1222 COVID-19 vaccine. The CDR3 consists of 13 residues. The germline CDR1 and CDR2 sequences are SGHDN and FVKESK. Trimming cost V 4 bases and J 3 bases, with 10 bases left between them. Libraries were prepared by immunoSEQ multiplex PCR; TCRdb keeps only in-frame clonotypes and omits some of them. This table holds nearly 110,000 clones, about nine tenths found once. The chain recombines TRBV14 with TRBJ2-7; no definite D call. The clonotype comes from an adult in good health. This sample comprised peripheral blood, obtained on day 0 of AZD1222 vaccination. This chain's CDR3 is CASSPGGYYEQYF. The CDR3 DNA reads TGTGCCAGCAGCCCAGGTGGATACTACGAGCAGTACTTC. Filled out from reference TRBV14 and TRBJ2-7, the complete variable domain reads EAGVTQFPSHSVIEKGQTVTLRCDPISGHDNLYWYRRVMGKEIKFLLHFVKESKQDESGMPNNRFLAERTGGTYSTLKVQPAELEDSGVYFCASSPGGYYEQYFGPGTRLTVT.